This TCR beta chain emerged from a study of PD-1 blockade in mismatch repair-deficient tumors. Across the study: Patients had approximately 13 mismatch repair-deficient cancer types, all previously treated and progressing.

As for this clone: The antigen is unknown.

Overall study findings and caveats: Tumor-resident clones, often undetectable pretreatment in blood, expanded then contracted after pembrolizumab.

Every patient had mismatch repair deficiency by PCR or immunohistochemistry. Three pembrolizumab responders had their TCRs sequenced. The germline V gene encodes CDR1 MNHNY and CDR2 SVGAGI (reference sequence). CDR3 length: 14 residues. Trimming removed 0 bases from V and 5 bases from J, with 8 bases in between. This table comes from immunoSEQ multiplex PCR, and its TCRdb copy is limited to in-frame clones, with some not included. Of 120,000 or so clones listed, 85% to 90% are singletons. The sequence was obtained from an adult with mismatch repair-deficient cancer. The gene calls are TRBV6-6 and TRBJ2-1; D is undetermined. Sequencing was performed on peripheral blood, taken 70 to 73 weeks after starting pembrolizumab. The DNA for the CDR3 is TGTGCCAGCAGTTACTCCGGCGGCAACAATGAGCAGTTCTTC. This codes for CASSYSGGNNEQFF.